One sample yielded the 29 T cell receptor beta chains listed below, sequenced in a study of control samples from healthy donors and cancer patients. The method was immunoSEQ multiplex PCR; TCRdb's version includes in-frame clones alone and lacks a portion of them. The top ten hold over 8% of the sample, which has around 76,000 clones, around 90% seen once. Sequencing was performed on PBMCs. The receptors come from a woman aged 50 to 60 with colorectal cancer.

V usage is TRBV9 and J usage is TRBJ2-1; 10 bases map to TRBD2. The CDR3 spans 15 residues. Trimming cost V 0 bases and J 8 bases; bases outside gene matches: 5. Germline V gene lookup returns CDR1 SGDLS and CDR2 YYNGEE. DNA for the CDR3: TGTGCCAGCAGCGTAGGTAGCGGGGGGCTCGATGAGCAGTTCTTC. Its translation: CASSVGSGGLDEQFF.

The V gene is TRBV5-1, the J gene TRBJ2-5; D is uncertain. V dropped 0 bases and J dropped 3 bases, with 6 bases sitting between them. CDR1 is SGHRS, CDR2 YFSETQ, per germline. The CDR3 sequence is 13 residues long. This chain's CDR3 is CASSLATKETQYF. CDR3 nucleotides: TGCGCCAGCAGCTTGGCCACAAAAGAGACCCAGTACTTC. Variable domain in full (rest from reference TRBV5-1 and TRBJ2-5): KAGVTQTPRYLIKTRGQQVTLSCSPISGHRSVSWYQQTPGQGLQFLFEYFSETQRNKGNFPGRFSGRQFSNSRSEMNVSTLELGDSALYLCASSLATKETQYFGPGTRLLVL.

This clone came up a few times. V usage is TRBV28 and J usage is TRBJ2-3; D uncertain. Between the trimmed V and J ends, which lost 4 bases and 3 bases, there was a span of 5 bases. The CDR3 is 12 residues long. Germline-derived CDR1 and CDR2 are MDHEN and SYDVKM. As DNA, the CDR3 is TGTGCCAGCAGTTCTCCTACAGATACGCAGTATTTT. It yields the protein CASSSPTDTQYF.

This chain joins TRBV6-1 and TRBJ1-6; TRBD1 matches at 9 bases. The germline V gene has CDR1 MNHNS and CDR2 SASEGT. V lost 1 base to trimming and J lost 9 bases; unmatched junction nucleotides: 1. CDR3 length: 14 residues. CDR3 in DNA: TGTGCCAGCAGTGAAGGACAGGGGGTTTCACCCCTCCACTTT. Residues: CASSEGQGVSPLHF.

The V gene is TRBV7-8, the J gene TRBJ2-7; D is perhaps TRBD1 (6 bases). The CDR3 has 14 amino acids. V was shortened by 4 bases and J by 4 bases, with 14 bases between the two germline ends. Germline V gene data show CDR1 as SGHVS and CDR2 as FQNEAQ. This CDR3 reads CASSWGTGFYEQYV. As DNA, the CDR3 is TGTGCCAGCAGCTGGGGTACAGGGTTTTACGAGCAGTACGTC.

DNA for the CDR3: TGTGCCAGCAGCGTAGGGCAGCCCAGAGATGAGCAGTTCTTC. Its translation is CASSVGQPRDEQFF. The chain couples TRBV9 to TRBJ2-1; D call uncertain. The CDR3 spans 14 residues. In germline, CDR1 is SGDLS, CDR2 YYNGEE. V was cut by 0 bases and J by 8 bases, with 12 bases left in between.

The rearrangement links TRBV28 to TRBJ1-1; TRBD1 matches at 10 bases. Germline-derived CDR1 and CDR2 are MDHEN and SYDVKM. Unmatched junction bases numbered 4, after V lost 5 bases and J lost 4 bases. The CDR3 consists of 14 residues. The CDR3, as DNA: TGTGCCAGCAGTCGGGACAGGGGAGGCACTGAAGCTTTCTTT. Residues: CASSRDRGGTEAFF.

J is TRBJ1-2 and V is TRBV4-3, with D unresolved. The germline V and J ends were trimmed by 3 bases and 4 bases, with 18 bases remaining between them. The CDR3 is made up of 16 amino acids. Germline CDR1 and CDR2: LGHNA and YSLEER. The CDR3 is CASSHHNQDWGYGYTF. CDR3 sequence (DNA): TGCGCCAGCAGCCACCACAACCAGGATTGGGGCTATGGCTACACCTTC.

CDR3 DNA: TGCGCCAGCAGCTTCTATACAGGGGGCTTGGAAGCTTTCTTT. Its translation: CASSFYTGGLEAFF. The rearrangement links TRBV5-1 to TRBJ1-1; TRBD1 aligns across 9 bases. The V and J ends lost 2 bases and 8 bases, in that order; junction bases with no gene match: 7. Germline V lookup: CDR1 SGHRS, CDR2 YFSETQ. The CDR3 is made up of 14 amino acids.

The V call is TRBV18, the J call TRBJ1-4; no definite D call. This CDR3 has 15 amino acids. From germline, CDR1 is KGHSH and CDR2 LQKENI. The V and J ends lost 0 bases and 3 bases respectively, with 8 bases between them. The CDR3 DNA reads as TGTGCCAGCTCACCACCGGGGAGGGCTAATGAAAAACTGTTTTTT. Its protein is CASSPPGRANEKLFF.

The rearrangement links TRBV12-3 or TRBV12-4 to TRBJ1-3; tentative D call: TRBD1 (5 bases). Trimming removed 3 bases at V and 2 bases at J, with 5 bases between. The CDR3 is made up of 13 amino acids. This CDR3 is CASSLGAGNTIYF. The CDR3 DNA sequence: TGTGCCAGCAGTTTGGGGGCTGGAAACACCATATATTTT.

The chain carries TRBV6-5 and TRBJ1-5; a possible D gene is TRBD1 (6 bases). Trimming shortened V by 6 bases and J by 6 bases, and 18 bases separated the two germline ends. The length of the CDR3 is 15 residues. Germline V CDR1 and CDR2: MNHEY, SVGAGI. CDR3 residues: CASRGGGGGGQPQHF. The CDR3 nucleotides are TGTGCCAGCAGAGGCGGAGGGGGAGGTGGTCAGCCCCAGCATTTT.

The chain combines TRBV11-3 with TRBJ1-1; 7 bases are shared with TRBD1. V gave up 4 bases and J gave up 4 bases; unmatched junction bases: 3. The CDR3 is 13 amino acids. The V gene's germline CDR1 is SGHNT and CDR2 YENEEA. CDR3 loop: CASSSTGFTEAFF. The DNA of the CDR3 is TGTGCCAGCAGCTCGACAGGGTTCACTGAAGCTTTCTTT.

V usage is TRBV3-1 (or the pseudogene TRBV3-2) and J usage is TRBJ2-1; TRBD2 matches 7 bases. The CDR3 runs to 16 residues. V lost 8 bases and J lost 6; bases outside the gene matches: 16. From germline, CDR1 is LGHDT and CDR2 YNNKEL (reference sequence). The CDR3 sequence: CASRRGAGRMGNEQFF. CDR3 bases: TGTGCCAGCCGGAGGGGAGCGGGACGGATGGGCAATGAGCAGTTCTTC.

The CDR3 loop reads CASSIGTGGRNEQFF. The CDR3 DNA sequence: TGTGCCAGTAGTATAGGGACAGGGGGCAGAAATGAGCAGTTCTTC. V usage is TRBV19 and J usage is TRBJ2-1; 11 bases match TRBD1. Germline V CDR1 and CDR2: LNHDA, SQIVND (reference sequence). This CDR3 has 15 residues. V lost 1 base to trimming and J lost 7 bases; unmatched junction nucleotides: 3.

A few counts support this clone. J is TRBJ1-3 and V is TRBV6-5; D is possibly TRBD1 (5 bases). Germline CDR1 reads MNHEY; CDR2 reads SVGAGI. V was shortened by 3 bases and J by 2 bases, with 8 bases between the two germline ends. The CDR3 consists of 14 residues. This CDR3 is CASSYQGTGNTIYF. The CDR3 bases are TGTGCCAGCAGTTATCAGGGTACTGGAAACACCATATATTTT.

The chain employs TRBV2 and TRBJ2-5; D is ambiguous. The CDR3 is 12 residues long. Germline CDR1 SNHLY, CDR2 FYNNEI. Deletions cut 1 base from V and 5 bases from J, with 5 bases between. Written as DNA, the CDR3 is TGTGCCAGCAGTGAAGGGGCGGAGACCCAGTACTTC. Translated: CASSEGAETQYF.

The J gene is TRBJ2-4, the V gene TRBV7-2, with 8 bases aligning to TRBD1. Germline V gene sequence: CDR1 SGHTA, CDR2 FQGNSA. The CDR3 runs to 16 residues. Trimming at V came to 2 bases and at J to 6 bases, leaving 9 bases not matched to a gene. The CDR3 loop reads CASSLRPDRAGNIQYF. CDR3 in DNA: TGTGCCAGCAGCTTAAGACCGGACAGGGCGGGAAACATTCAGTACTTC.

The chain carries TRBV4-3 and TRBJ2-4; no definite D call. The germline V gene encodes CDR1 LGHNA and CDR2 YSLEER. V was shortened by 0 bases and J by 5 bases, with 20 bases between the two germline ends. The CDR3 covers 18 residues. This chain's CDR3 is CASSQDHPYEVSENIQYF. CDR3 bases: TGCGCCAGCAGCCAAGATCATCCCTACGAGGTTTCCGAAAACATTCAGTACTTC.

The rearrangement links TRBV7-2 to TRBJ2-1; D uncertain. The CDR3 covers 14 residues. The germline V gene encodes CDR1 SGHTA and CDR2 FQGNSA. Trimming took 2 bases from V and 5 from J, leaving 10 bases between them. CDR3 in DNA: TGTGCCAGCAGCTTACGGCAGGAGAACAATGAGCAGTTCTTC. Protein product: CASSLRQENNEQFF.

The chain carries TRBV30 and TRBJ1-2; 7 bases fit TRBD1. In germline, CDR1 is GTSNPN, CDR2 SVGIG (reference sequence). CDR3 length: 12 amino acids. After removal of 3 bases from V and 5 bases from J, the junction contained 3 bases not matched to a gene. The CDR3 DNA sequence: TGTGCCTGGAGGTTGACAGGGTATGGCTACACCTTC. Amino acids: CAWRLTGYGYTF.

This sequence joins TRBV5-1 and TRBJ2-3, with D perhaps matching TRBD1 (5 bases). V lost 0 bases and J lost 1, with 12 bases in between. The CDR3 loop spans 16 amino acids. The germline V gene has CDR1 SGHRS and CDR2 YFSETQ. The CDR3 coding sequence is TGCGCCAGCAGCTTGGCCGGTACAGGCCGCACAGATACGCAGTATTTT. Its translation: CASSLAGTGRTDTQYF.

The chain is built from TRBV5-1 and TRBJ2-5; 10 positions match TRBD1. CDR1 and CDR2 from the germline V gene are SGHRS and YFSETQ. V shed 2 bases and J 3 bases; nucleotides not matched to a gene: 16. CDR3 length: 19 amino acids. The CDR3 bases are TGCGCCAGCAGCTTATTTTCAAGACGGGACAGGGGAAAGGAAGAGACCCAGTACTTC. Protein product: CASSLFSRRDRGKEETQYF.

The V call is TRBV3-1 (or the pseudogene TRBV3-2), the J call TRBJ2-5; unclear D gene. Per the germline V gene, CDR1 is LGHDT and CDR2 is YNNKEL (reference sequence). The CDR3 runs to 11 residues. The V end lost 3 bases, the J end lost 1 base, and 0 bases lay between the germline ends. CDR3 nucleotides: TGTGCCAGCAGCCACCAAGAGACCCAGTACTTC. This translates into CASSHQETQYF.

This clone was counted between two and nine times. V is TRBV10-1 and J is TRBJ1-4, with 9 bases lining up with TRBD1. Looked up from germline, CDR1 is WNHNN and CDR2 is SYGVQD (reference sequence). Trimming took 8 bases from V and 7 from J; bases not matched to a gene: 14. The length of the CDR3 is 16 residues. This CDR3 is CASQPGQGQRSEKLFF. Written as DNA, the CDR3 is TGCGCCAGCCAGCCGGGACAGGGTCAACGAAGTGAAAAACTGTTTTTT.

This clone was observed once. The genes are TRBV6-5 and TRBJ1-6; D ambiguous. CDR3 length equals 15 residues. V was cut by 8 bases and J by 0 bases, with 11 bases left in between. Per germline, CDR1 MNHEY and CDR2 SVGAGI. The CDR3 here is CASGLLSSYNSPLHF. CDR3 sequence (DNA): TGTGCCAGCGGTCTGCTGAGCTCCTATAATTCACCCCTCCACTTT.

The chain combines TRBV5-8 with TRBJ1-4, with 8 bases lining up with TRBD1. The CDR3 sequence is 13 residues long. V was clipped by 5 bases and J by 5 bases; unmatched bases: 2. Germline V gives CDR1 SGHTS, CDR2 YDEGEE. The CDR3 DNA sequence: TGTGCCAGCAGTAGGGACAGGAATGAAAAACTGTTTTTT. Its protein product is CASSRDRNEKLFF.

The genes are TRBV7-9 and TRBJ1-6; D gene unclear. Germline CDR1 reads SEHNR; CDR2 reads FQNEAQ (reference sequence). This CDR3 spans 16 amino acids. V was trimmed by 5 bases and J by 5 bases, leaving 16 bases between them. CDR3 bases: TGTGCCAGCAGCGGCGATACGGGCGGTAATAATTCACCCCTCCACTTT. Residues: CASSGDTGGNNSPLHF.

In DNA form, the CDR3 reads TGTGCCACCAGTGATTTGGGATACAGGGGAGGAGAGACCCAGTACTTC. Translating it yields CATSDLGYRGGETQYF. The chain recombines TRBV24-1 with TRBJ2-5, with D tentatively TRBD1 (7 bases). This CDR3 has 16 residues. Germline CDR1 is KGHDR and CDR2 is SFDVKD. Trimming took off 0 bases at V and 4 bases at J, with 14 bases between the two ends.